This entry concerns a single T cell receptor beta chain. No antigen is known for it. This sample was included in a study of shared clonotypes between healthy human individuals. Findings of the study overall: A few donors showed sharing of approximately 5% of naive CD4 clonotypes.

The study ran the assay at deep level. Profiling relied on immunoSEQ multiplex PCR, and the TCRdb table lists in-frame clones only, not all of them. The table lists 550,000 to 800,000 clones, 74% of them singletons, with about 1.8% in the top ten. V was trimmed by 6 bases and J by 10 bases, leaving 10 bases between them. This CDR3 has 11 residues. Germline V gene data show CDR1 as SGHAT and CDR2 as FQNNGV. The sequence came from a woman younger than 45 in good health. The chain uses TRBV11-2 and TRBJ2-1; unclear D gene. Sequences were obtained from memory CD4+ T cells sorted from blood. Subset of the sample: CD45RA-negative fraction. Here the CDR3 DNA reads TGTGCCAGCAGGATGATGATGGAGCAGTTCTTC. Translation gives CASRMMMEQFF.